This passage covers 6 T cell receptor beta chains from one sample sequenced in a study of T cells expressing NK-cell markers. TCRdb re-called the 5' RACE reads; every CDR3 protein appears as one record, without DNA. The table for this sample gives roughly 420,000 distinct CDR3 sequences. The sequenced sample was blood T cells: a sorted CD56 or NKG2C T cell subset, CD4+ or CD8+ T cells, or bulk PBMC T cells (not recorded which). Receptors originate from a woman aged 18 to 75 in good health.

The V and J genes are TRBV3-1 and TRBJ2-3. Per the germline V gene, CDR1 is LGHDT and CDR2 is YNNKEL (reference sequence). This CDR3 region has 11 residues. The CDR3 here is CASSNKDTQYF.

The rearrangement joins TRBV5-4 to TRBJ2-3; TCRdb's D call, TRBD2, is unchecked because there is no DNA. The germline CDR1 and CDR2 sequences are SGHNT and YYREEE (reference sequence). The CDR3 totals 17 residues. This chain's CDR3 is CASSLVGLRGVGDTQYF.

This rearrangement joins TRBV20-1 to TRBJ2-3; TCRdb gives TRBD2 as the D gene, but with no DNA this cannot be confirmed. Germline assignment: CDR1 DFQATT and CDR2 SNEGSKA (reference sequence). This CDR3 has 15 amino acids. The CDR3 sequence is CSAGMTSGFTDTQYF.

J is TRBJ2-1 and V is TRBV19; TCRdb's D gene call, TRBD2, goes unchecked for lack of DNA. Germline loops: CDR1 LNHDA, CDR2 SQIVND (reference sequence). The length of the CDR3 is 14 residues. CDR3 in amino acids: CASKAGGAGDEQFF.

The V gene is TRBV19, the J gene TRBJ2-1; TCRdb indicates TRBD2, and absent DNA this call remains unverified. CDR3 size: 13 residues. Per germline, CDR1 LNHDA and CDR2 SQIVND (reference sequence). The CDR3 spells CASRVAGYNEQFF.

This CDR3 reads CASSYEKIQETQYF. This chain links TRBV6-5 with TRBJ2-5. This CDR3 spans 14 amino acids. CDR1 and CDR2 (germline): MNHEY, SVGAGI.